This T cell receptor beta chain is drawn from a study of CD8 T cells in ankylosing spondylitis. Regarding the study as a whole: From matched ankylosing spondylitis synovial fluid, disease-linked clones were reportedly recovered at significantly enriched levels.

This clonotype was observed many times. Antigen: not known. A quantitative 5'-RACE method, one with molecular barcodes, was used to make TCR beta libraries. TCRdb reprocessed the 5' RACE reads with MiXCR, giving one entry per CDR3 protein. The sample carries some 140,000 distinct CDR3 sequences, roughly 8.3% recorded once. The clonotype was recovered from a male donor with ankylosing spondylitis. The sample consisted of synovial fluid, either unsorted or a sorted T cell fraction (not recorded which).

CDR3 nucleotide sequence: TGCAGTGCTAGATCAGCGGGTGGCGGGACTTATGAGCAGTTCTTC. It specifies CSARSAGGGTYEQFF. The chain couples TRBV20-1 to TRBJ2-1; D possibly corresponds to TRBD2 (6 bases). The CDR3 runs 15 residues. The germline V gene has CDR1 DFQATT and CDR2 SNEGSKA (reference sequence). The V gene lost 2 bases and the J gene lost 8 bases, with 19 bases spanning the gap.